A single T cell receptor (beta chain) is shown here with its context. The sample is drawn from a study of blood T cell repertoires in COVID-19. Study information: Nucleic acid was either cDNA or gDNA, and it came from T cells, B-cell-depleted T cells, or PBMCs.

V was trimmed by 2 bases and J by 4 bases, leaving 11 bases between them. This CDR3 spans 14 amino acids. Per germline, CDR1 SEHNR and CDR2 FQNEAQ (reference sequence). It was during active infection that Seattle patients were enrolled and then longitudinally followed. Original handling: Nucleated cell number was recorded as an estimate derived from reference gene primer amplification. The repertoire was sequenced with immunoSEQ multiplex PCR; TCRdb's copy has only in-frame clones and lacks some. V, J and clone size derive from that table, while D and trimming were established from the DNA sequence. The sample gives 60,000 to 75,000 clones, 90% to 95% of which show up once; roughly 7.3% is in the top ten.

This sequence joins TRBV7-9 and TRBJ1-1; a weak D match, TRBD1 (5 bases). Sequencing used peripheral blood. The source of this sequence is a man aged 35-49 years with COVID-19, enrolled during active disease. The CDR3 nucleotides read TGTGCCAGCAGCTTACAGGGTTCGCGCACTGAAGCTTTCTTT. The encoded protein is CASSLQGSRTEAFF.